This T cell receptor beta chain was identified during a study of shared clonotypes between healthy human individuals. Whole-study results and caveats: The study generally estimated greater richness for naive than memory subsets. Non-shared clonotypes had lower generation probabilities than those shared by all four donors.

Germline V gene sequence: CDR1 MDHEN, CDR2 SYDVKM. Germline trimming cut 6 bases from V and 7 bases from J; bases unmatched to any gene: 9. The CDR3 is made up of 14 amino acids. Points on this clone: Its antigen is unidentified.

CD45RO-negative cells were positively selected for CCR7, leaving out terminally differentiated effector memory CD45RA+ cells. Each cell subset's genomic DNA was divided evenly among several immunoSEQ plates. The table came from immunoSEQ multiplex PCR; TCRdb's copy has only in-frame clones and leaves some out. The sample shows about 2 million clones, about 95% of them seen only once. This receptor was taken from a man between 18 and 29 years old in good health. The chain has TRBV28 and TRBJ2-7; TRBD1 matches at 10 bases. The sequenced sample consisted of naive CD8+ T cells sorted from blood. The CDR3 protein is CASSRLGTGEEQYF. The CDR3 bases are TGTGCCAGCAGCCGACTCGGGACAGGGGAAGAGCAGTACTTC.